The 9 T cell receptor beta chains listed next were all sequenced from one sample in a study of metastatic and nonmetastatic thyroid tumors. Using MiXCR, TCRdb re-called clones from the PCR reads. Of roughly 20,000 clones listed, roughly 23% were seen once; the top ten hold 10%. No treatment had been given to any patient before thyroid surgery. The specimen was tumor tissue. The receptor set was obtained from a male donor with papillary thyroid cancer or a benign thyroid nodule (not recorded which). Some clones in this sample may be carry-over from other donors' samples.

This clone has ten or more counts. V gene TRBV19 combines with J gene TRBJ1-1; possibly TRBD1 for D (6 bases). Germline V gives CDR1 LNHDA, CDR2 SQIVND (reference sequence). Deletions cut 6 bases from V and 4 bases from J, with 18 bases between. The CDR3 totals 15 residues. In nucleotides, the CDR3 is TGTGCCAGTAGCCCGGTGGGGGGGCCGGTCACTGAAGCTTTCTTT. This translates into CASSPVGGPVTEAFF.

This clone was picked up many times. The chain joins TRBV6-1 to TRBJ2-4; 7 nucleotides line up with TRBD1. The CDR3 spans 14 residues. V lost 5 bases and J lost 8; bases outside the gene matches: 9. Germline V gene data show CDR1 as MNHNS and CDR2 as SASEGT. The CDR3: CASSLPPQGYIQYF. CDR3 nucleotide sequence: TGTGCCAGCAGTTTACCCCCACAGGGGTACATTCAGTACTTC.

This clone has ten or more counts. The chain is built from TRBV28 and TRBJ1-2, with 9 bases that match TRBD1. J gave up 4 bases and V 5 bases, and 8 bases lay outside the gene matches. CDR3 length: 15 residues. The V gene's germline CDR1 is MDHEN and CDR2 SYDVKM. The CDR3 region has the DNA TGTGCCAGCAGTCTAACCGGGACAGGGCCCTATGGCTACACCTTC. Encoded protein: CASSLTGTGPYGYTF.

This clone was seen at least ten times. The chain links TRBV5-1 to TRBJ2-7; D call uncertain. Germline CDR1 and CDR2: SGHRS and YFSETQ. Trimming cost V 2 bases and J 5 bases, with 5 bases left between them. The CDR3 has 11 residues. This chain's CDR3 is CASSFLHEQYF. The CDR3 nucleotides read TGCGCCAGCAGCTTCTTACACGAGCAGTACTTC.

This clone showed up just a few times. CDR3 in amino acids: CASSYSRGHTEAFF. CDR3 bases: TGTGCCAGCAGTTACTCCCGCGGGCATACTGAAGCTTTCTTT. V is TRBV6-2 or TRBV6-3 and J is TRBJ1-1; D is unresolved. This CDR3 spans 14 amino acids. Germline V gives CDR1 MNHEY, CDR2 SVGEGT. Trimming took off 0 bases at V and 5 bases at J, with 10 bases between the two ends.

By proportion, this clone is medium-sized (0.01 to 0.1%). V usage is TRBV20-1 and J usage is TRBJ1-6; the D gene is possibly TRBD1 (5 bases). Per germline, CDR1 DFQATT and CDR2 SNEGSKA (reference sequence). The CDR3 loop spans 15 amino acids. V shed 3 bases and J shed 14 bases, with 23 bases lying between them. The CDR3 loop reads CSAREGTTSGGALHF. CDR3 in DNA: TGCAGTGCTAGGGAGGGGACCACGTCTGGTGGGGCCCTCCACTTT.

As for this clone: At one end the junction does not follow the germline gene, possibly because of a read error. The chain carries TRBV11-2 and TRBJ1-5; possibly TRBD1 for D (6 bases). CDR1 is SGHAT, CDR2 FQNNGV, per germline. This CDR3 spans 16 amino acids. The CDR3 loop reads CASSPPGTGATQPQHF. CDR3 bases: TGTGCAAGCAGCCCCCCCGGGACGGGGGCAACTCAGCCCCAGCATTTT.

There are many counts of this clone. The chain recombines TRBV11-2 with TRBJ2-2; 11 bases line up with TRBD2. CDR1 is SGHAT and CDR2 is FQNNGV in the germline V gene. The CDR3 loop spans 16 amino acids. V dropped 5 bases and J dropped 7; count of bases not matched to a gene: 9. In nucleotides, the CDR3 is TGTGCCAGCAGCATTACTAGCGGGAGATTAGGCGGGGAGCTGTTTTTT. Amino acid sequence: CASSITSGRLGGELFF. Filled out from reference TRBV11-2 and TRBJ2-2, the complete variable domain reads EAGVAQSPRYKIIEKRQSVAFWCNPISGHATLYWYQQILGQGPKLLIQFQNNGVVDDSQLPKDRFSAERLKGVDSTLKIQPAKLEDSAVYLCASSITSGRLGGELFFGEGSRLTVL.

There are many counts of this clone. Just one base apart from a much larger clone, this may be a read error. This chain joins TRBV11-2 and TRBJ2-3; D is perhaps TRBD2 (5 bases). The V and J ends lost 6 bases and 2 bases respectively, with 12 bases between them. Germline CDR1 reads SGHAT; CDR2 reads FQNNGV. The CDR3 length is 14 residues. The CDR3 nucleotides are TGTGCCAGCAGTCCCGGGGTAGACACAGATACGCAGTATTTT. Its protein is CASSPGVDTDTQYF.